This passage covers 4 T cell receptor beta chains from one sample sequenced in a study of PD-1 blockade in classical Hodgkin lymphoma (dated by TCRdb to about 2020). According to the study, the label for this sample's time point signals: cycle 2 day 1 (C2D1) of nivolumab. Every trial patient had relapsed following autologous stem cell transplantation, and prior brentuximab vedotin exposure was what differed among cohorts A, B and C. Receptor amplification or capture employed the immunoSEQ multiplex PCR assay. The table comes from immuneACCESS by way of TCRdb, which keeps in-frame sequences with V and J called. Part of the clones is missing from these tables; in studies checked, under half for an unresolved V gene and the rest for unknown reasons. The sample data list roughly 100,000 clones, and around 88% of these were observed just once. In total, the top ten clones hold around 6.6% of the sample.

The sequencing here drew on peripheral blood mononuclear cells (PBMCs), taken before the second cycle of nivolumab. All receptors derive from a human donor with classical Hodgkin lymphoma.

The chain couples TRBV5-1 to TRBJ2-1; 8 bases line up with TRBD1. CDR3 size: 15 residues. J was trimmed by 7 bases and V by 2 bases; bases with no gene match: 8. Looked up from germline, CDR1 is SGHRS and CDR2 is YFSETQ. In DNA, the CDR3 is TGCGCCAGCAGCTTACGACAGGGGATGACTAATGAGCAGTTCTTC. This encodes CASSLRQGMTNEQFF.

V gene TRBV2 combines with J gene TRBJ1-5; D gene ambiguous. The CDR3 covers 14 residues. Trimming shortened V by 8 bases and J by 0 bases, and 11 bases separated the two germline ends. Germline assignment: CDR1 SNHLY and CDR2 FYNNEI. The CDR3 reads CASEVEVSNQPQHF. The CDR3 DNA follows: TGTGCCAGCGAGGTCGAGGTTAGCAATCAGCCCCAGCATTTT.

V is TRBV19 and J is TRBJ1-1; weak D call: TRBD1 (5 bases). The CDR3 consists of 17 residues. Germline values: CDR1 LNHDA, CDR2 SQIVND (reference sequence). V gave up 3 bases and J gave up 0 bases, with 17 bases separating them. The CDR3 region has the DNA TGTGCCAGTAGTATCTCACGGGGGGGACCCATGAACACTGAAGCTTTCTTT. The encoded protein is CASSISRGGPMNTEAFF.

The chain joins TRBV5-1 to TRBJ2-3, with 9 bases aligning to TRBD1. Germline lookup yields CDR1 SGHRS and CDR2 YFSETQ. Trimming cost V 6 bases and J 2 bases; bases outside gene matches: 4. This CDR3 region has 14 residues. The CDR3 nucleotides read TGCGCCAGCACCACAGGGGGCCCCACAGATACGCAGTATTTT. Protein product: CASTTGGPTDTQYF.